This T cell receptor beta chain was identified during a study of blood T cells in healthy people across ages. The total RNA that was extracted per sample amounted to at least 5.5 micrograms. On this clonotype itself: The antigen remains undetermined.

This CDR3 has 14 residues. Germline CDR1 reads GTSNPN; CDR2 reads SVGIG (reference sequence). The V and J ends lost 3 bases and 10 bases respectively, with 16 bases between them. Findings and limits, study-wide: For the donors, CMV status was unknown and possibly confounded expanded clonotype changes.

Primed by a sample-barcoded 5' primer and a J-beta primer mix, a second PCR proceeded for about 7 to 12 cycles. CDR3-containing paired-end reads numbered at least 2.5 million in each sample. In TCRdb, the 5' RACE reads were re-called with MiXCR into one record per CDR3 protein. The sample contains around 900,000 distinct CDR3 sequences, roughly 51% of which appear only once. V and J are TRBV30 and TRBJ1-6; D may be TRBD1 (6 bases). This receptor was identified in a woman aged 55-70 years in good health. The source material was blood. The chain's CDR3 is CAWRRRQAGSPLHF. Written as DNA, the CDR3 is TGTGCCTGGAGGAGACGACAGGCGGGATCACCCCTCCACTTT.